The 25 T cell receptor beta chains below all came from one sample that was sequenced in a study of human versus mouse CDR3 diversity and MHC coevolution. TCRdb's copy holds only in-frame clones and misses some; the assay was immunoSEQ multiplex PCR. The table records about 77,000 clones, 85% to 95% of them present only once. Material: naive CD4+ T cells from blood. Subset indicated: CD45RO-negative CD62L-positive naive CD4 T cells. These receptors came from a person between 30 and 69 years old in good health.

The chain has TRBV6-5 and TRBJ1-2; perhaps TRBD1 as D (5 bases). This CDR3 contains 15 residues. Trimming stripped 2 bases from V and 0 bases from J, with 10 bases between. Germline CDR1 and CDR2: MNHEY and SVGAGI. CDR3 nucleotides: TGTGCCAGCAGTTACATAGGGGCAACTAACTATGGCTACACCTTC. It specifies CASSYIGATNYGYTF.

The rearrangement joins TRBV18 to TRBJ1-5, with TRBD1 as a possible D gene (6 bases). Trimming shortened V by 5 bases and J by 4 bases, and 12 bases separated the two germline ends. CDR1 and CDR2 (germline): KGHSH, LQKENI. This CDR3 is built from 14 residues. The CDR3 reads CASSSRDTNQPQHF. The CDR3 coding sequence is TGTGCCAGCTCATCCCGGGACACTAATCAGCCCCAGCATTTT.

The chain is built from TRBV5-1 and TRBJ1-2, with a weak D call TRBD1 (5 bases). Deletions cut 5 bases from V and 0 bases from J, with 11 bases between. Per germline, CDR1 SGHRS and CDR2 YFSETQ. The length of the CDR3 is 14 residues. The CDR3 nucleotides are TGCGCCAGCAGGCGGGACGGACCTAACTATGGCTACACCTTC. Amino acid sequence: CASRRDGPNYGYTF.

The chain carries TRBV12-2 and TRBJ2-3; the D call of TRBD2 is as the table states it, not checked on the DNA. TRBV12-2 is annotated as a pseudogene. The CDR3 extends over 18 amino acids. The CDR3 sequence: CASRLIMYVAGIGDTQYF. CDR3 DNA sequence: TGTGCAAGTCGCTTAATTATGTATGTCGCGGGGATAGGCGATACGCAGTATTTT.

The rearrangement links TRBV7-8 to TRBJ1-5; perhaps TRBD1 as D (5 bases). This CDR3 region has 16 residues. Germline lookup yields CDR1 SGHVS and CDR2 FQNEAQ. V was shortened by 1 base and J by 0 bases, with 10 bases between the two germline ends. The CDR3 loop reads CASSLEGGASNQPQHF. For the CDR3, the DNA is TGTGCCAGCAGCTTAGAGGGCGGGGCTAGCAATCAGCCCCAGCATTTT. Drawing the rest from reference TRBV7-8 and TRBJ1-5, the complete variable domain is GAGVSQSPRYKVAKRGQDVALRCDPISGHVSLFWYQQALGQGPEFLTYFQNEAQLDKSGLPSDRFFAERPEGSVSTLKIQRTQQEDSAVYLCASSLEGGASNQPQHFGDGTRLSIL.

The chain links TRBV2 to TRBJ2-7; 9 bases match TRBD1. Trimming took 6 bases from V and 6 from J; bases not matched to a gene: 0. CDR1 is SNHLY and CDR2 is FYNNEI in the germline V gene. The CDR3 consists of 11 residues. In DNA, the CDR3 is TGTGCCAGCAGGGGACAGGGCGAGCAGTACTTC. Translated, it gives CASRGQGEQYF.

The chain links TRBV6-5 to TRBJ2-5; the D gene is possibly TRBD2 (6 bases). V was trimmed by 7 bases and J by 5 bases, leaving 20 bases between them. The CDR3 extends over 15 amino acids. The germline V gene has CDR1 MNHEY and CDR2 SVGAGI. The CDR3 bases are TGTGCCAGCACAATGGGAGGAGGGGCCGGGGAGACCCAGTACTTC. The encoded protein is CASTMGGGAGETQYF.

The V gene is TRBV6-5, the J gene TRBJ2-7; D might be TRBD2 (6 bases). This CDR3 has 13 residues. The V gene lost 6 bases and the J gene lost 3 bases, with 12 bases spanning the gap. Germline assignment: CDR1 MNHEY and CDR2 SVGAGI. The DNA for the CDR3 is TGTGCCAGCAGAAGGGGACTTTACTACGAGCAGTACTTC. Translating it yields CASRRGLYYEQYF.

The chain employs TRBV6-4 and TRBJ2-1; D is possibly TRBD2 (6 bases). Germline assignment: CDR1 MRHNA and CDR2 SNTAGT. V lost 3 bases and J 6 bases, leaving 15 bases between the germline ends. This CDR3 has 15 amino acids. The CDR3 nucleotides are TGTGCCAGCAGTGATAACGGACTATCACGCAATGAGCAGTTCTTC. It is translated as CASSDNGLSRNEQFF.

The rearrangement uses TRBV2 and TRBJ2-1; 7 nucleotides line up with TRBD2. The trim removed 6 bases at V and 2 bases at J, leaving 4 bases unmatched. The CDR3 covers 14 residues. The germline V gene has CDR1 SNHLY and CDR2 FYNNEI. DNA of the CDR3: TGTGCCAGCAGGGTCGGACTAGCCTACAATGAGCAGTTCTTC. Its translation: CASRVGLAYNEQFF.

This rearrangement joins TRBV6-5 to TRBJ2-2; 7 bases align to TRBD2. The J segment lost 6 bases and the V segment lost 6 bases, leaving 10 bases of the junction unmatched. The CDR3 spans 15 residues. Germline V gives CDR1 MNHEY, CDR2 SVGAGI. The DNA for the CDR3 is TGTGCCAGCAGGACCCGACTAGCACTGCCCGGGGAGCTGTTTTTT. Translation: CASRTRLALPGELFF.

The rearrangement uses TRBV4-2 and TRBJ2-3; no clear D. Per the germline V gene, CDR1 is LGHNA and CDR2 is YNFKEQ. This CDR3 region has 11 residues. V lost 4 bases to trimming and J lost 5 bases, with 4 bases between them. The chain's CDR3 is CASSPGDTQYF. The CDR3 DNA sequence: TGTGCCAGCAGCCCAGGAGATACGCAGTATTTT.

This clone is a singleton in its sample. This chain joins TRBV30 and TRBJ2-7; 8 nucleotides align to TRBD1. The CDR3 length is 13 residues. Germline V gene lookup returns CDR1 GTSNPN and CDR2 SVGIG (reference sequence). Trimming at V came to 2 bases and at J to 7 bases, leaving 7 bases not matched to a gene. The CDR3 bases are TGTGCCTGGAGTCTGGACAGGGCCAAAGAGCAGTACTTC. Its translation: CAWSLDRAKEQYF.

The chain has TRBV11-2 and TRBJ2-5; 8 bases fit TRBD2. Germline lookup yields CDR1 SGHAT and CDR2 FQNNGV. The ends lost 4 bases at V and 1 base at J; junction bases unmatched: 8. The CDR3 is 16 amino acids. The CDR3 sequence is CASSWGTRSGQETQYF. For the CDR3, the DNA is TGTGCCAGCAGCTGGGGGACTAGAAGTGGCCAAGAGACCCAGTACTTC.

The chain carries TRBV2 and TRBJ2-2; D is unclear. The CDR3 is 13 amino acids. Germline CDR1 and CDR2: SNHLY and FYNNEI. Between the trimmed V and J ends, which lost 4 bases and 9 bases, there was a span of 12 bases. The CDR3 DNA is TGTGCCAGCAGTGGCGGAGTGAGTCGGGAGCTGTTTTTT. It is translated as CASSGGVSRELFF. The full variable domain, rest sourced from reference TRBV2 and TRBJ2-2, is EPEVTQTPSHQVTQMGQEVILRCVPISNHLYFYWYRQILGQKVEFLVSFYNNEISEKSEIFDDQFSVERPDGSNFTLKIRSTKLEDSAMYFCASSGGVSRELFFGEGSRLTVL.

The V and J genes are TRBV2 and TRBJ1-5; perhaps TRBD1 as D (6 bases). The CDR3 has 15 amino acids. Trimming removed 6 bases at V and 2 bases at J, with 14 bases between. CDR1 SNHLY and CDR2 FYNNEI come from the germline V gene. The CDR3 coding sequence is TGTGCCAGCAGAAGACAGGTTGAAGGCAATCAGCCCCAGCATTTT. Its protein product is CASRRQVEGNQPQHF.

CDR3 sequence (DNA): TGTGCCATCTCGGACGGGGGGACTGAAGCTTTCTTT. This encodes CAISDGGTEAFF. The genes are TRBV10-3 and TRBJ1-1; D perhaps matches TRBD1 (5 bases). The germline V and J ends were trimmed by 8 bases and 5 bases, with 12 bases remaining between them. Germline V gene sequence: CDR1 ENHRY, CDR2 SYGVKD. CDR3 length equals 12 residues.

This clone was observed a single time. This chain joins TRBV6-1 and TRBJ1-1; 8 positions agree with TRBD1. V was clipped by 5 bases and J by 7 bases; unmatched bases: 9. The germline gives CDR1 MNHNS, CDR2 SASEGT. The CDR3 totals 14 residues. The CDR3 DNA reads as TGTGCCAGCAGTTCCCTCCCAGGGGGCGGTGAAGCTTTCTTT. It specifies CASSSLPGGGEAFF.

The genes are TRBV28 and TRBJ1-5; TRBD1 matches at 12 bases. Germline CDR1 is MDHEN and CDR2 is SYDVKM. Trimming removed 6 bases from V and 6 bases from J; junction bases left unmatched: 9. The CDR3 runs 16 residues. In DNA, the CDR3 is TGTGCCAGCAGGTTCGGGACAGGGGGCTCAGGTCAGCCCCAGCATTTT. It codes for CASRFGTGGSGQPQHF.

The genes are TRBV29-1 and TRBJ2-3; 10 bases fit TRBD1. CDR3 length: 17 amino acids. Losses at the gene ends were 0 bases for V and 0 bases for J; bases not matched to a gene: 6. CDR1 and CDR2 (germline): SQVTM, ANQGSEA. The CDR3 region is CSVEDQGQGTSTDTQYF. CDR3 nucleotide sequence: TGCAGCGTTGAAGATCAGGGACAGGGGACTAGCACAGATACGCAGTATTTT.

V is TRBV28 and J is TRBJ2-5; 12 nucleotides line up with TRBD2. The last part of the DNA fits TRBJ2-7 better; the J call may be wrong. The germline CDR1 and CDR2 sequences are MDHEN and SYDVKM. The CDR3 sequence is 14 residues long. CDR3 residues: CASSFGTSGYEQYF. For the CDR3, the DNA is TGTGCCAGCAGTTTTGGGACTAGCGGGTACGAGCAGTACTTC.

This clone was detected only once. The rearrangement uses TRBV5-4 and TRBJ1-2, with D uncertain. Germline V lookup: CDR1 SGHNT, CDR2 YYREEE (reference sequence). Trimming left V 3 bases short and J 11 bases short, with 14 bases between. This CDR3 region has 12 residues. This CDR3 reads CASSSPLSGYTF. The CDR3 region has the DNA TGTGCCAGCAGCTCCCCACTGAGCGGTTACACCTTC.

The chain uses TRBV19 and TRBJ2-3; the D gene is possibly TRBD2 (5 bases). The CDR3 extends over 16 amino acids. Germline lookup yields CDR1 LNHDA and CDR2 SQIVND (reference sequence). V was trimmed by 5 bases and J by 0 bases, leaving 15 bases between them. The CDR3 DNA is TGTGCCAGTAGTCCGGAACTAGTTACCAGCACAGATACGCAGTATTTT. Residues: CASSPELVTSTDTQYF.

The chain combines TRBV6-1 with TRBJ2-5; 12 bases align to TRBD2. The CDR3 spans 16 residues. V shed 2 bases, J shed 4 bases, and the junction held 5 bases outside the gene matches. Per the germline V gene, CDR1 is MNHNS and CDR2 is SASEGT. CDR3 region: CASSEKGLAGTETQYF. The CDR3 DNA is TGTGCCAGCAGTGAAAAAGGACTAGCGGGAACAGAGACCCAGTACTTC.

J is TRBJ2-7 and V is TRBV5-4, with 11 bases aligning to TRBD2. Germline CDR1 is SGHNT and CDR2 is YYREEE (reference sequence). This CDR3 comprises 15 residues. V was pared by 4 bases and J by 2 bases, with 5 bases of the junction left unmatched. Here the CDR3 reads CASSPGTSGTYEQYF. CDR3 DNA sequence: TGTGCCAGCAGCCCGGGGACTAGCGGTACCTACGAGCAGTACTTC. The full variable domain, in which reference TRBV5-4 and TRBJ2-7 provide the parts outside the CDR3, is ETGVTQSPTHLIKTRGQQVTLRCSSQSGHNTVSWYQQALGQGPQFIFQYYREEENGRGNFPPRFSGLQFPNYSSELNVNALELDDSALYLCASSPGTSGTYEQYFGPGTRLTVT.